This T cell receptor beta chain is drawn from a study of blood T cells in healthy people across ages. Findings and limits, study-wide: Any changes in expanded clonotypes were possibly confounded, as donor CMV status remained unknown.

The CDR3 runs to 16 residues. Trimming cost V 5 bases and J 3 bases; bases outside gene matches: 8. For the second PCR, which ran for about 6 to 11 cycles, a sample-barcoded 5' primer and a J-beta primer mix were used. TCRdb reprocessed the 5' RACE reads via MiXCR and lists one record per CDR3 protein. In the table there are under 800,000 distinct CDR3 sequences, roughly 43% of which are singletons. On this clonotype: Its target is unknown.

The rearrangement links TRBV12-3 or TRBV12-4 to TRBJ2-7, with TRBD1 identical over 12 bases. The clonotype comes from an older woman in good health. Sequences were obtained from blood. DNA for the CDR3: TGTGCCAGCAGTCTCTTTGGGACAGGGGGCTACTACGAGCAGTACTTC. Encoded protein: CASSLFGTGGYYEQYF.